The 25 T cell receptor beta chains below come from one sample, sequenced in a study of CD8 T cells in Susac syndrome. Random hexamers were used to reverse transcribe the RNA input (about 0.5 to 1 ug). TCRdb re-analysed the immunoSEQ multiplex PCR reads in MiXCR, keeping a single row per CDR3 protein. The sample contains about 200,000 distinct CDR3 sequences, 90% to 95% of which appear only once. Sequences were obtained from CD4+ T cells from PBMCs. The receptors come from a human donor with multiple sclerosis.

The chain carries TRBV5-1 and TRBJ2-3, with 8 positions matching TRBD1. The ends lost 4 bases at V and 4 bases at J; junction bases unmatched: 5. This CDR3 region has 14 residues. The germline CDR1 and CDR2 sequences are SGHRS and YFSETQ. CDR3 amino acids: CASSGGQGADTQYF. The CDR3 nucleotides are TGCGCCAGCAGCGGCGGACAGGGAGCAGATACGCAGTATTTT.

The J gene is TRBJ2-5, the V gene TRBV7-2, with D possibly being TRBD1 (6 bases). The V end lost 6 bases, the J end lost 1 base, and 9 bases lay between the germline ends. The germline V gene has CDR1 SGHTA and CDR2 FQGNSA. The CDR3 loop spans 13 amino acids. The CDR3 here is CASSRDIQETQYF. As DNA, the CDR3 is TGTGCCAGCAGTAGGGACATCCAAGAGACCCAGTACTTC.

J is TRBJ1-1 and V is TRBV29-1; D is unresolved. V was trimmed by 0 bases and J by 2 bases, leaving 7 bases between them. Germline CDR1 and CDR2: SQVTM and ANQGSEA. This CDR3 is 13 amino acids long. This CDR3 reads CSVEEHPNTEAFF. The CDR3 coding sequence is TGCAGCGTTGAAGAGCACCCAAACACTGAAGCTTTCTTT.

The V and J genes are TRBV12-3 or TRBV12-4 and TRBJ2-3; either TRBD1 or TRBD2 may fit D (6 bases each). V gave up 8 bases and J gave up 0 bases, with 27 bases separating them. This CDR3 region has 19 residues. CDR3 residues: CASQRRGRGVFPSTDTQYF. In nucleotides, the CDR3 is TGTGCCAGCCAGCGGCGGGGCAGGGGCGTGTTTCCTAGCACAGATACGCAGTATTTT.

The chain's CDR3 is CASSPSVGRDTQYF. The CDR3 region has the DNA TGTGCCAGCTCACCTTCGGTAGGGAGAGATACGCAGTATTTT. This chain joins TRBV18 and TRBJ2-3, with a tentative D call TRBD2 (5 bases). V was shortened by 3 bases and J by 5 bases, with 12 bases between the two germline ends. Per germline, CDR1 KGHSH and CDR2 LQKENI. This CDR3 has 14 residues.

The chain couples TRBV19 to TRBJ2-3; perhaps TRBD1 as D (6 bases). Trimming removed 9 bases from V and 2 bases from J, with 15 bases in between. CDR1 LNHDA and CDR2 SQIVND come from the germline V gene (reference sequence). CDR3 length equals 14 residues. CDR3 sequence reads: CASSPGTYTDTQYF. In nucleotides, the CDR3 is TGTGCCAGCTCCCCCGGGACATACACAGATACGCAGTATTTT.

V and J are TRBV29-1 and TRBJ2-7; 8 positions match TRBD2. V lost 8 bases, J lost 5 bases, and 8 bases stayed unmatched. The CDR3 is made up of 12 amino acids. Germline V gives CDR1 SQVTM, CDR2 ANQGSEA. Written as DNA, the CDR3 is TGCAGCACTTTAGCGGGATCCCACGAGCAGTACTTC. Translation: CSTLAGSHEQYF.

The chain recombines TRBV29-1 with TRBJ2-5; 11 nucleotides agree with TRBD2. This CDR3 contains 12 residues. Trimming took 8 bases from V and 6 from J; bases not matched to a gene: 5. Germline loops: CDR1 SQVTM, CDR2 ANQGSEA. CDR3 DNA sequence: TGCAGCCTCAGGACTAGCGGGCAGACCCAGTACTTC. This gives the protein CSLRTSGQTQYF. Variable domain in full (rest from reference TRBV29-1 and TRBJ2-5): SAVISQKPSRDICQRGTSLTIQCQVDSQVTMMFWYRQQPGQSLTLIATANQGSEATYESGFVIDKFPISRPNLTFSTLTVSNMSPEDSSIYLCSLRTSGQTQYFGPGTRLLVL.

The gene calls are TRBV9 and TRBJ1-6, with TRBD1 matching 9 bases. The germline CDR1 and CDR2 sequences are SGDLS and YYNGEE. There are 13 residues in the CDR3. V lost 3 bases, J lost 8 bases, and 0 bases stayed unmatched. The CDR3 DNA is TGTGCCAGCAGCGGACAGGGGGATTCACCCCTCCACTTT. It translates to CASSGQGDSPLHF.

CDR3 nucleotides: TGTGCCAGCAGCTTAGATCAAGAGACCCAGTACTTC. It translates to CASSLDQETQYF. The V and J genes are TRBV11-2 and TRBJ2-5; no clear D. Trimming took 0 bases from V and 2 from J, leaving 1 base between them. This CDR3 region has 12 residues. Germline assignment: CDR1 SGHAT and CDR2 FQNNGV. Combining the CDR3 with reference TRBV11-2 and TRBJ2-5 gives the whole variable domain EAGVAQSPRYKIIEKRQSVAFWCNPISGHATLYWYQQILGQGPKLLIQFQNNGVVDDSQLPKDRFSAERLKGVDSTLKIQPAKLEDSAVYLCASSLDQETQYFGPGTRLLVL.

The V gene is TRBV12-3 or TRBV12-4, the J gene TRBJ2-1; 7 bases are a match to TRBD1. The length of the CDR3 is 14 residues. Trimming at V came to 6 bases and at J to 2 bases, leaving 4 bases not matched to a gene. This chain's CDR3 is CASRQGLTYNEQFF. The CDR3 bases are TGTGCCAGCAGACAGGGGCTAACCTACAATGAGCAGTTCTTC.

The chain carries TRBV20-1 and TRBJ2-7; 9 bases align to TRBD1. Per germline, CDR1 DFQATT and CDR2 SNEGSKA (reference sequence). CDR3 size: 13 residues. V lost 2 bases to trimming and J lost 5 bases; unmatched junction nucleotides: 4. CDR3 sequence reads: CSARRTGADEQYF. In DNA, the CDR3 is TGCAGTGCTAGAAGGACAGGGGCGGACGAGCAGTACTTC.

V usage is TRBV5-4 and J usage is TRBJ1-1, with D uncertain. V was shortened by 2 bases and J by 5 bases, with 4 bases between the two germline ends. This CDR3 comprises 11 residues. Per germline, CDR1 SGHNT and CDR2 YYREEE (reference sequence). CDR3 sequence (DNA): TGTGCCAGCAGCTTTAAGACTGAAGCTTTCTTT. As protein: CASSFKTEAFF. Variable domain in full (rest from reference TRBV5-4 and TRBJ1-1): ETGVTQSPTHLIKTRGQQVTLRCSSQSGHNTVSWYQQALGQGPQFIFQYYREEENGRGNFPPRFSGLQFPNYSSELNVNALELDDSALYLCASSFKTEAFFGQGTRLTVV.

This clonotype has a single count. The rearrangement joins TRBV7-9 to TRBJ2-3; tentative D call: TRBD2 (5 bases). V lost 0 bases and J 5 bases, leaving 9 bases between the germline ends. The germline V gene encodes CDR1 SEHNR and CDR2 FQNEAQ (reference sequence). The CDR3 contains 14 residues. The DNA of the CDR3 is TGTGCCAGCAGCTTAGCTCGGGGTGGAGATACGCAGTATTTT. Its protein product is CASSLARGGDTQYF.

The chain carries TRBV3-1 and TRBJ2-1, with D uncertain. CDR1 and CDR2 (germline): LGHDT, YNNKEL (reference sequence). Trimming shortened V by 4 bases and J by 4 bases, and 5 bases separated the two germline ends. This CDR3 is built from 12 residues. CDR3 DNA: TGTGCCAGCAGCCCCCAGTACAATGAGCAGTTCTTC. Translation: CASSPQYNEQFF.

The rearrangement links TRBV29-1 to TRBJ1-1; D gene uncertain. CDR3 length: 14 amino acids. The germline V gene encodes CDR1 SQVTM and CDR2 ANQGSEA. The V end was cut by 4 bases, the J end by 4 bases, with 16 bases between. The CDR3 DNA follows: TGCAGCGTTGTCCTTCGACGATGGGGCACTGAAGCTTTCTTT. Protein sequence: CSVVLRRWGTEAFF.

The genes are TRBV30 and TRBJ1-2; unclear D gene. Germline V gives CDR1 GTSNPN, CDR2 SVGIG (reference sequence). V was shortened by 0 bases and J by 8 bases, with 7 bases between the two germline ends. The CDR3 has 11 residues. The CDR3 loop is CAWSVRAGYTF. CDR3 in DNA: TGTGCCTGGAGTGTACGGGCGGGCTACACCTTC.

The chain joins TRBV19 to TRBJ1-1; D may be TRBD1 (6 bases). V lost 2 bases, J lost 3 bases, and 10 bases lay in between. CDR3 size: 14 residues. The germline CDR1 and CDR2 sequences are LNHDA and SQIVND (reference sequence). The CDR3 region has the DNA TGTGCCAGTAGTATACTCGGACAGCACACTGAAGCTTTCTTT. Residues: CASSILGQHTEAFF.

The rearrangement joins TRBV15 to TRBJ2-1, with D uncertain. The CDR3 loop spans 15 amino acids. Germline V CDR1 and CDR2: LNHNV, YYDKDF (reference sequence). Trimming shortened V by 2 bases and J by 5 bases, and 13 bases separated the two germline ends. The CDR3 DNA is TGTGCCACCAGCAGACCCACGGACGGGCACAATGAGCAGTTCTTC. Residues: CATSRPTDGHNEQFF.

The chain recombines TRBV29-1 with TRBJ2-3, with D hard to call. V gave up 3 bases and J gave up 6 bases, with 13 bases separating them. CDR1 is SQVTM, CDR2 ANQGSEA, per germline. The CDR3 runs to 13 residues. The chain's CDR3 is CSVDRIGVDTQYF. CDR3 in DNA: TGCAGCGTTGATCGTATTGGGGTTGATACGCAGTATTTT.

The chain links TRBV9 to TRBJ1-2, with TRBD1 as a possible D gene (5 bases). V gave up 2 bases and J gave up 8 bases, with 16 bases separating them. The CDR3 sequence is 14 residues long. The V gene's germline CDR1 is SGDLS and CDR2 YYNGEE. CDR3 in amino acids: CASSVGQGDLGYTF. CDR3 in DNA: TGTGCCAGCAGCGTGGGTCAGGGTGACTTGGGCTACACCTTC.

The chain joins TRBV9 to TRBJ2-7; D is uncertain. Trimming shortened V by 3 bases and J by 2 bases, and 18 bases separated the two germline ends. Germline V gene sequence: CDR1 SGDLS, CDR2 YYNGEE. CDR3 length: 16 amino acids. DNA for the CDR3: TGTGCCAGCAGCGCCTCAGTCGGCCCCCAGACCTACGAGCAGTACTTC. Translation: CASSASVGPQTYEQYF.

This chain uses TRBV7-2 with TRBJ2-3; D uncertain. Trimming cost V 2 bases and J 4 bases, with 13 bases left between them. The CDR3 sequence is 15 residues long. CDR1 is SGHTA and CDR2 is FQGNSA in the germline V gene. CDR3 amino acids: CASSLNPRQADTQYF. As DNA, the CDR3 is TGTGCCAGCAGCTTAAACCCTCGTCAGGCAGATACGCAGTATTTT.

The chain carries TRBV5-1 and TRBJ2-3; D is uncertain. This CDR3 spans 14 amino acids. The germline V and J ends were trimmed by 0 bases and 2 bases, with 7 bases remaining between them. From germline, CDR1 is SGHRS and CDR2 YFSETQ. CDR3: CASSLVGHTDTQYF. The CDR3 coding sequence is TGCGCCAGCAGCTTGGTCGGCCACACAGATACGCAGTATTTT.

The rearrangement uses TRBV20-1 and TRBJ1-2; 9 positions agree with TRBD1. The trim removed 6 bases at V and 4 bases at J, leaving 9 bases unmatched. The germline V gene encodes CDR1 DFQATT and CDR2 SNEGSKA (reference sequence). This CDR3 spans 14 amino acids. DNA of the CDR3: TGCAGTGCAAACGGAGGACAGGGGAGCTATGGCTACACCTTC. It encodes CSANGGQGSYGYTF.